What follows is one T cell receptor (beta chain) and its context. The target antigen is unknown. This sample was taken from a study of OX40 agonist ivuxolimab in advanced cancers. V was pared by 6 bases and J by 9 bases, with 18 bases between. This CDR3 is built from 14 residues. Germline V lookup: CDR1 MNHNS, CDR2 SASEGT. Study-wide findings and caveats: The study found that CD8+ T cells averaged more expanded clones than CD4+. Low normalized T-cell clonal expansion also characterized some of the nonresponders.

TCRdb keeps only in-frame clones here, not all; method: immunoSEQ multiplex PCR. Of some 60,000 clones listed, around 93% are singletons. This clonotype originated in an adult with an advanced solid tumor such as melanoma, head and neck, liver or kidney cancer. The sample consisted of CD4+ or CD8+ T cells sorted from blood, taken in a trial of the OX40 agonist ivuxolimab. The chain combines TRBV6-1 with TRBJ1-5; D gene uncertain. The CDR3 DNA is TGTGCCAGCAGCGAATTGGATCGGTTGTCGCCCCAGCATTTT. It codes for CASSELDRLSPQHF.